This entry describes one T cell receptor (beta chain). Germline V CDR1 and CDR2: MNHEY, SMNVEV (reference sequence). This CDR3 contains 14 residues. The sample originates from a study of T cells expressing NK-cell markers. Across the whole study: Sorted CD3+CD56+NKG2C+, CD3+CD56+NKG2C- and CD3+CD56-NKG2C+ T cells supplied TCR beta repertoires.

With the 5' RACE reads reprocessed, TCRdb shows one record per CDR3 protein and no DNA. The table for this sample gives about 370,000 distinct CDR3 sequences. Sequenced input: blood T cells: a sorted CD56 or NKG2C T cell subset, CD4+ or CD8+ T cells, or bulk PBMC T cells (not recorded which). The chain recombines TRBV27 with TRBJ2-7; as DNA is missing, the TRBD1 call by TCRdb cannot be tested. This sequence was found in a woman aged 50 to 65 in good health. The CDR3 loop reads CASSAGSIPYEQYF.